This T cell receptor beta chain came from a study of shared clonotypes between healthy human individuals. The study enrolled healthy HIV-negative adults without recent acute infections or vaccinations as donors. Negatively enriched CD4+ T cells were divided by CD45RA into naive and memory. Comment on this clone: Its antigen remains unidentified.

V was cut by 0 bases and J by 10 bases, with 18 bases left in between. CDR3 size: 15 residues. Per the germline V gene, CDR1 is SEHNR and CDR2 is FQNEAQ (reference sequence). The material for each subset, its genomic DNA, was split evenly across several immunoSEQ plates. Sequenced by immunoSEQ multiplex PCR; TCRdb stores in-frame clones only, minus some. The sample holds about 1.5 million clones, around 97% seen once. Study conclusions and caveats: Incomplete sequencing of sorted subsets was indicated by rarefaction despite large depth.

The chain links TRBV7-9 to TRBJ2-5, with unresolved D. Material for sequencing was naive CD4+ T cells sorted from blood. Subset described: CD45RA+ positively selected. The sequence derives from a young man in good health. DNA of the CDR3: TGTGCCAGCAGCTTAGCCGGCAGCTCCCAAGTCAGCCAGTACTTC. Its translation is CASSLAGSSQVSQYF.